This T cell receptor beta chain was obtained from a study of T cell repertoires in cytomegalovirus infection. At least ten counts were recorded for this clonotype. CDR3 size: 14 residues. The germline V gene has CDR1 SEHNR and CDR2 FQNEAQ (reference sequence). Trimming cost V 6 bases and J 2 bases, with 11 bases left between them. Each CDR3 protein is one row after TCRdb ran MiXCR on the reads. The table lists 150,000 to 200,000 distinct CDR3 sequences, about an eighth of them singletons. The source material was PBMCs. The rearrangement joins TRBV7-9 to TRBJ1-3; D gene unclear. The TCR was taken from a human donor in good health (CMV status not recorded). Some clones in this sample may be carry-over from other donors' samples. The DNA for the CDR3 is TGTGCCAGCAGACCCACTTCAGCTGGAAACACCATATATTTT. Translating gives CASRPTSAGNTIYF.